This TCR beta chain stems from a study of cytotoxic CD8 clonotypes in ibrutinib-treated CLL. Remarks on this clone: No antigen is known for it.

The CDR3 spans 14 residues. Per germline, CDR1 SNHLY and CDR2 FYNNEI. V was clipped by 3 bases and J by 8 bases, with 13 bases between them. Notes on the study in general: The study found baseline clonality above age-matched healthy donors, tracking circulating CD8+ T-cell counts.

The repertoire was sequenced with immunoSEQ multiplex PCR; TCRdb's copy has only in-frame clones and lacks some. The sample comprises about 130,000 clones, around four fifths of which are singletons, and roughly 3.3% rests with the top ten. The sequence was collected from a human donor with chronic lymphocytic leukemia. Sequenced material: PBMCs, taken after 24 months of ibrutinib treatment. The J gene is TRBJ1-4, the V gene TRBV2, with D maybe TRBD1 (5 bases). The CDR3 sequence: CASSELGDPEKLFF. The CDR3 region has the DNA TGTGCCAGCAGTGAGCTAGGGGATCCCGAAAAACTGTTTTTT.